Below, 4 T cell receptor beta chains from the same sample are listed, as sequenced in a study of Ad26.COV2.S vaccination and SARS-CoV-2 variants. Produced via immunoSEQ multiplex PCR; TCRdb's table is partial and in-frame only. Here the sample spans 300,000 to 400,000 clones, about 91% being singletons. Sequencing used peripheral blood, obtained after recovery from COVID-19. The receptor source for this set is a human donor who had recovered from COVID-19.

The rearrangement uses TRBV9 and TRBJ2-1, with TRBD2 as a possible D gene (5 bases). Germline V gene data show CDR1 as SGDLS and CDR2 as YYNGEE. The CDR3 spans 15 residues. The ends were cut back, 4 bases at V and 6 bases at J, with 17 bases in the middle. CDR3 nucleotides: TGTGCCAGCAGCCTCTCGGGGATCGATCGCAATGAGCAGTTCTTC. This translates into CASSLSGIDRNEQFF.

The chain uses TRBV10-3 and TRBJ1-1; D is ambiguous. Germline V lookup: CDR1 ENHRY, CDR2 SYGVKD. The CDR3 has 14 residues. V was pared by 9 bases and J by 5 bases, with 19 bases between. CDR3 sequence reads: CAMAREEGGTEAFF. The DNA of the CDR3 is TGTGCCATGGCTCGGGAGGAGGGTGGGACTGAAGCTTTCTTT.

The rearrangement links TRBV25-1 to TRBJ1-1; D is unclear. This CDR3 has 11 residues. V lost 6 bases and J 2 bases, leaving 4 bases between the germline ends. Germline V lookup: CDR1 MGHDK, CDR2 SYGVNS. The CDR3 coding sequence is TGTGCCAGCAGCTTTAACACTGAAGCTTTCTTT. It yields the protein CASSFNTEAFF.

The V call is TRBV7-2, the J call TRBJ2-2, with D perhaps matching TRBD1 (6 bases). The CDR3 is made up of 14 amino acids. Germline V gene sequence: CDR1 SGHTA, CDR2 FQGNSA. The V end lost 2 bases, the J end lost 9 bases, and 13 bases lay between the germline ends. CDR3 protein: CASSLIRDNRELFF. CDR3 bases: TGTGCCAGCAGCTTAATTCGGGACAACCGGGAGCTGTTTTTT.